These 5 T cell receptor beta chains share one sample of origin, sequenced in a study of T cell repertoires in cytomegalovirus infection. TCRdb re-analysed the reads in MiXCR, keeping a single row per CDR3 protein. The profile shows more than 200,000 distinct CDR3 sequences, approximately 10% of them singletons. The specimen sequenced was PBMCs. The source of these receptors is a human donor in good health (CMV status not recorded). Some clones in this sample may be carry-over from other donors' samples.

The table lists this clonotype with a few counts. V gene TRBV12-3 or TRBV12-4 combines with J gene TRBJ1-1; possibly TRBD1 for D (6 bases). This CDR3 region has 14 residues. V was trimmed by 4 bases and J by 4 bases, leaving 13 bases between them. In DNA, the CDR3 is TGTGCCAGCAGTTGGCAGGGGACCCCCACTGAAGCTTTCTTT. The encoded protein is CASSWQGTPTEAFF.

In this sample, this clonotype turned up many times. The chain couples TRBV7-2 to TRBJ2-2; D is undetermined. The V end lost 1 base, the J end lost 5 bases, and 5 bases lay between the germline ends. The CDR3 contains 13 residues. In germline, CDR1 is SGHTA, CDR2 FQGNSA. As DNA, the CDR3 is TGTGCCAGCAGCTTAGACGGAACCGGGGAGCTGTTTTTT. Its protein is CASSLDGTGELFF.

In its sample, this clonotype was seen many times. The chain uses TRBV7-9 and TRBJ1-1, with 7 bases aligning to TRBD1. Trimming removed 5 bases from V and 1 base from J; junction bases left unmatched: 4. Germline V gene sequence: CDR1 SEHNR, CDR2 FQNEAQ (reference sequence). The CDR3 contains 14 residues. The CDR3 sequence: CASSPRDRNTEAFF. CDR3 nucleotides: TGTGCCAGCAGCCCCCGGGACAGGAACACTGAAGCTTTCTTT. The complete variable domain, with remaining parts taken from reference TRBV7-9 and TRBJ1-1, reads DTGVSQNPRHKITKRGQNVTFRCDPISEHNRLYWYRQTLGQGPEFLTYFQNEAQLEKSRLLSDRFSAERPKGSFSTLEIQRTEQGDSAMYLCASSPRDRNTEAFFGQGTRLTVV.

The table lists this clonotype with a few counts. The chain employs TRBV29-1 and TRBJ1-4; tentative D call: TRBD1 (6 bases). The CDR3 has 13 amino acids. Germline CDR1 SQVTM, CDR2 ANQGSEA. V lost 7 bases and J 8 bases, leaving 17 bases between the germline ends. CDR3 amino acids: CSGGGGEGEKLFF. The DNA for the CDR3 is TGCAGCGGAGGAGGGGGGGAAGGCGAAAAACTGTTTTTT.

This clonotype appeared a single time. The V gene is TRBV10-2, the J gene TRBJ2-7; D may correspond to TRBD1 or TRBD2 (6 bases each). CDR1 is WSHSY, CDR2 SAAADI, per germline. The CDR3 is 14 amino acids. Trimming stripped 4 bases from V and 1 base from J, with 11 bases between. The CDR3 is CASSGGGRSYEQYF. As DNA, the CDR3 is TGCGCCAGCAGTGGAGGGGGGAGATCCTACGAGCAGTACTTC.